The T cell receptor beta chain under discussion was sequenced for a study of cytomegalovirus exposure and HLA in healthy donors (dated by TCRdb to 2016 to 2017). Regarding the study in general: According to an earlier analysis of a few hundred of the donors, roughly 180 million T cells yielded some 110 million unique TCR beta sequences and 276 Gb of sequence data. Approximately 300 gigabases of sequencing data and approximately 91 million unique TCR sequences made up an early release that covered over 550 HLA-typed donors. Of the 350 to 450 genotyped donors, approximately 80% fell in the genetic ancestry cluster associated with self-reported Caucasian donors. The study aimed to test whether cataloging public T cell receptors could reveal signatures of past pathogen exposure. Using immunosequencing, the study profiled T cell repertoires from around 670 subjects and related those repertoires to cytomegalovirus serostatus. A separate validation cohort of approximately 120 different subjects was used in addition to the approximately 700-subject first cohort. To predict cytomegalovirus infection status, the study brought together high-throughput TCR immunosequencing, statistical association of individual TCRs with disease status, and machine learning. A later analysis re-examined previously published TCR beta repertoires from more than 600 donors and added high-resolution HLA genotyping to investigate patterns of TCR occurrence. The later analysis used no new phenotypic data to find candidate immune exposures, relying instead on TCR beta sequences and their occurrence across donors. To decide whether each TCR beta V gene segment behaved as functional or pseudogenic, an earlier analysis of 587 of the donors relied on high-throughput TCR beta sequencing. Donor age, sex, ethnicity and CMV serostatus were compiled together with the repertoire data. In a later genetic analysis, genome-wide SNP genotypes for about three fifths of the roughly 670 donors were used, and that subset was treated as a discovery cohort. All discovery cohort repertoires had been generated on a single sequencing platform. HLA typing covered class I and class II loci at four-digit resolution. Typing coverage varied by locus: about 629-630 donors for A, B, C, DRB1 and DQB1; more than 500 for DQA1; about 600 for DPA1; about 450 for DPB1. About 5 DR-DQ haplotypes were handled as single units for association and clustering, since linkage in the cohort was strong. On average, around 240,000 unique TCR beta nucleotide sequences were sequenced per donor among about 400 genotyped donors of the cohort, with roughly 18% of those sequences being non-productive. The research as a whole found: In a later analysis, 16,951 TCR beta sequences were associated with specific HLA alleles at a false discovery rate of 0.05. Because counts were too low, 15 to 20 rarely observed V segments, including chromosome 9 orphons, were left out of the earlier analysis of roughly 600 of the donors. The classifier was reported to diagnose cytomegalovirus status with high specificity and sensitivity in both the original cohort and the validation cohort. A group of highly shared sequence variants was considered likely to be a technical artifact of the sequencing pipeline. According to a later analysis, most CMV-associated TCR beta chains appeared to be HLA-restricted, and the HLA associations seemed to be driven largely by CMV exposure. A further reported finding was that TCR beta sequences accurately predicted the HLA-A and HLA-B alleles for most subjects in the first cohort. Compared with the 666-donor mean, donors in an Asian-associated ancestry cluster had fewer N-insertions in productive TCRs, according to a later genetic analysis. Because HLA typing was missing for some donors at each locus, association tests included only the typed subset. The 87-base-pair reads could not distinguish some IMGT-functional V segments, including TRBV6-2 and TRBV6-3, so those segments were excluded. Assigning TCR associations to individual alleles was difficult when HLA alleles, especially DR and DQ, strongly co-occurred. Compared with equally common non-associated chains, HLA-associated TCR beta chains in a later analysis were more clonally expanded and had lower generation probabilities. The authors suggested that the approach could potentially be extended to other disease states and immunological phenotypes. A later genetic analysis associated a missense DCLRE1C variant with V-gene and J-gene trimming of TCR beta chains, and an independent cohort replicated the association. Several of the top co-occurrence clusters appeared to be linked to parvovirus B19, influenza, CMV and Epstein-Barr virus, according to a later analysis. An earlier analysis of some 590 of the donors showed that most TCR beta V segments appeared in productive rearrangements either about 87% or about 30% of the time, which broadly matched IMGT annotations. According to a later analysis, TCR association rates differed among HLA loci, with DRB1 alleles showing the most associated TCRs and HLA-C alleles showing the fewest. Sequencing depth was assumed to be roughly uniform across donors in the presence/absence analyses, though that assumption may not hold. A few of the identified cytomegalovirus-associated TCR beta chains were confirmed in vitro to be specific for cytomegalovirus antigens. Correlated functional status among segregating V segments might be attributable to linkage disequilibrium, but an unknown experimental factor could not be ruled out. Immune exposure information for the cohort was limited to CMV serostatus. This cohort had only TCR beta chains sequenced, and the lack of alpha or paired-chain data limited which features could be detected. Most TCR sequences were seen in very few donors, while some public TCRs were found in many individuals. The study listed 170 or so TCR beta chains as associated with cytomegalovirus.

In total, around 600 healthy bone marrow donors made up the cohort. Cohort members were all nominally healthy when sampled, although unrecorded immune exposures were likely present. The donor tested CMV seropositive and was one of the 289 seropositive cohort members. Every donor gave a peripheral blood sample, and the peripheral blood mononuclear cells from that sample were used for TCR beta sequencing. Genomic DNA was extracted from the blood cell samples with the Qiagen DNeasy Blood Extraction Kit. Libraries were prepared through the immunoSEQ multiplex PCR assay. For the multiplex PCR, a mixture combining 60 forward primers for TCR Vbeta segments and 13 reverse primers for TCR Jbeta segments was used. A multiplex PCR assay on genomic DNA amplified the CDR3 region of rearranged TCR beta genes. Amplified TCR beta libraries were sequenced as 87-base-pair reads on the Illumina HiSeq System. The paper's processing steps were these. Across the roughly 600 repertoires, a later analysis counted tens of millions of unique TCR beta chains, 8.5 million to 12 million of which were shared by at least two donors. Raw reads were error-corrected and collapsed into unique sequences by a nearest-neighbor algorithm in which closely related sequences were merged to remove PCR and sequencing errors. To assign V, D and J gene segments, CDR3 sequences were aligned to IMGT reference sequences. For a sequence to be retained, a match of at least six nucleotides was required to both a V gene segment and a J gene segment. A rearrangement counted as productive if the CDR3 had no stop codons and remained in frame with V and J, and every other rearrangement counted as non-productive. Following IMGT convention, CDR3 was defined as the stretch from the second conserved V-encoded cysteine up to the conserved J-encoded phenylalanine. The earlier analysis of about 620 of the donors excluded sequences that lacked an unambiguous match to a single V gene segment. An earlier analysis of approximately 590 of the donors called V segments functional above 56.7% productive rearrangements and segregating when the between-donor standard deviation exceeded 5%. A statistical classification framework was built for diagnosing cytomegalovirus status from the catalog of TCR beta chain sequences. V and J gene assignment, in a later analysis, came from comparing TCR nucleotide sequences with IMGT/GENE-DB human TR gene sequences. The TCRdist pipeline was used in a later analysis to assign CDR3 sequences and most-parsimonious VDJ recombination scenarios. In a later analysis, each TCR beta chain was defined by its CDR3 amino acid sequence together with its V-gene family, and reads without a unique V-gene family were excluded. A later analysis removed several hundred highly shared, low-generation-probability nucleotide sequences to deal with suspected cross-contamination and a sequencing artifact. A later analysis calculated a clonal expansion index for each public chain from normalized within-repertoire ranks of inferred template counts. In a later analysis, generation probabilities were computed using a VDJ recombination model fitted to out-of-frame rearrangements, and the results were checked against IGoR. In a later analysis, TCR-TCR, TCR-HLA and TCR-CMV co-occurrence was scored with hypergeometric tests, and a repertoire-size bias correction was applied to TCR pairs. A later analysis estimated false discovery rates by permuting HLA or CMV assignments 20 times. In a later analysis, co-occurring TCRs were grouped using DBSCAN, with TCRdist sequence similarity added in when clustering inside HLA-allele-positive subsets. Co-occurrence clustering excluded repertoires with fewer than 30,000 or more than 120,000 public chains, plus five with anomalous nucleotide sharing. In its TCRdb copy, this immuneACCESS table keeps in-frame sequences only and misses some clones. Where compared with another copy, unresolved V genes explain less than half of these, and the others have no known cause. Clone size and the V and J calls come from that table; the DNA yielded D and trimming. Across this sample there are a few hundred thousand clones, with roughly four fifths seen only once. The biggest ten clones account for about 2% of the sample.

As to this clone: Its antigen specificity is not known. Base quality data are lacking; no much larger clone is found one base away.

From the germline V gene (reference sequence), CDR1 is LNHDA and CDR2 is SQIVND. The CDR3 spans 13 residues, from the cysteine through the phenylalanine. Kept here is only the CDR3 DNA, which spans 39 bases and is read in frame from base 1. V is reduced by 8 bases and J by 0 bases, leaving a spacing of 8 bases between them. The sequence was collected from a woman aged 35 to 49 in good health and CMV-seropositive. The sequenced sample consisted of PBMCs. The rearranged segments are TRBV19 and TRBJ1-5; no confident D gene assignment can be made. The CDR3 region: CASAGYSNQPQHF. The DNA is TGTGCCAGTGCGGGGTATAGCAATCAGCCCCAGCATTTT.